The TCR beta chain under discussion was sequenced for a study of vaccination and CD4 T cells after COVID-19 (dated by TCRdb to the early 2020s). Broadly, across the study: Convalescent patients had a positive SARS-CoV-2 result on nasal swab PCR, and of these patients, some 10 had mild disease and one had severe disease. The convalescent cohort included six males and four females, with two Hispanic individuals, seven Caucasians, two Asians and one multiracial person. Participants got two doses of the Pfizer-BioNTech BNT162b2 vaccine (n=8) or two doses of the Moderna mRNA-1273 vaccine (n=2). Post-COVID blood samples from convalescent patients were collected a median of approximately 93 days after diagnosis, with a range of roughly 35 to 161 days. Post-vaccine blood samples were obtained a median of approximately 74 days after the second vaccine dose, with a range of roughly 13 to 250 days. A few convalescent patients were sampled both early after vaccination (day 14) and late after vaccination (days 161 to 241). The spike-specific CD4+ TCR repertoire was compared before and after mRNA vaccination in around ten COVID-19 convalescent patients and a handful of infection-naive healthy vaccine recipients.

The junction shows trimming of 5 bases on V and 3 bases on J, and the gene matches do not reach 9 bases of it. Taken from cysteine to phenylalanine, the CDR3 has 15 residues. Here the CDR3 DNA is all that survives: 45 bases in frame from base 1. Per the germline V gene, MGHRA is the CDR1 and YSYEKL is the CDR2. The library was produced with PCR. Reads for this sample came from an Illumina iSeq 100. Processing in the source paper ran as follows. Non-productive sequences were removed, and CDR3s that did not start with C, did not end with F or W, or were shorter than 7 amino acids were discarded. Levenshtein distances (stringdist) and unrooted phylogenetic trees (ape) in R version 3.6.1 were used to assess CDR3 homology. Clones were called with MiXCR by TCRdb after fastp trimmed the public reads at Q25, and only in-frame beta chains were retained. Merged by CDR3 protein, the rows form single entries marked with the most common genes and DNA. The V and J calls and clone size come from TCRdb's table, not from the authors' own analysis. The sample table holds approximately 40,000 distinct CDR3 sequences, of which 35% to 40% were seen once. Roughly 5.9% of the sample is held by the ten biggest clonotypes.

Read against the paper, the sample's time point label means: late sampling 161 to 241 days after vaccination in three convalescent patients. The convalescent patients' positive SARS-CoV-2 PCR tests were from March to December 2020, which was before the Alpha, Beta and Delta variants emerged in the United States. Ficoll-Paque Plus gradient centrifugation was used to isolate PBMCs from whole blood, and the isolated PBMCs were then either used fresh or cryopreserved at -140C. The study at large found these results: Although the median number of SARS-CoV-2-reactive clonotypes went up from 20 to 25 after infection to around 39 after vaccination, the increase was not significant. Of the vaccine-specific clones in convalescent patients, 304 of 307, or nearly all, reacted only to SARS-CoV-2 spike and did not cross-react with common cold coronaviruses. Relatively few convalescent patients were included in the study, and early timepoints after natural infection were not analyzed. In convalescent patients, a median around 85% of post-vaccine SARS-CoV-2-reactive clones were detected only after vaccination, and vaccine-specific priming was suggested by this finding.

Concerning this clonotype: Which antigen it targets is not known. No base quality information exists; no much larger clone differs at one position.

The material sequenced was CD4+ T cells from blood, taken about 7 months after SARS-CoV-2 vaccination. The chain employs TRBV4-1 and TRBJ2-5, with 7 junctional bases fitting TRBD2. This clonotype originated in a human donor who had recovered from COVID-19. At the DNA level, the sequence is TGCGCCAGCAGCTTACAACCGGGACTAAAAGAGACCCAGTACTTC. Its protein product is CASSLQPGLKETQYF.